This T cell receptor (beta chain) was sequenced for a study of regulatory T cells in long-lasting Graves disease. The CDR3 is made up of 18 amino acids. CDR1 is SGDLS, CDR2 YYNGEE, per germline. Trimming cost V 0 bases and J 5 bases; bases outside gene matches: 11. Time point denoted: newly diagnosed GD, antithyroid drugs for less than 3 months. RNA isolated from PBMCs was used to make the TCR library. Arm-PCR of CDR3 regions and iRepertoire HTBI primers were the basis on which TCR beta libraries were built. TCRdb reprocessed the multiplex PCR reads via MiXCR and lists one record per CDR3 protein. The repertoire consists of about 400,000 distinct CDR3 sequences, with over 12% occurring once and the leading ten covering approximately 7.6%. This sample was also put to use in a study of T cells in Graves' hyperthyroidism and ophthalmopathy. From that paper: A first-round RT-PCR of the TCR CDR3 used the HTBI primer set. Among thyroid clonotypes expanded above 0.001, most also appeared in blood.

The chain recombines TRBV9 with TRBJ2-1; TRBD2 aligns across 10 bases. The receptor's source is a woman between 35 and 50 years old with Graves disease. The sequenced sample was peripheral blood mononuclear cells (PBMCs), obtained at new diagnosis, from a patient treated with antithyroid drugs. The CDR3 DNA reads as TGTGCCAGCAGCGTAGTAGGGAATAGCGGGAGGTTGCACAATGAGCAGTTCTTC. It specifies CASSVVGNSGRLHNEQFF.